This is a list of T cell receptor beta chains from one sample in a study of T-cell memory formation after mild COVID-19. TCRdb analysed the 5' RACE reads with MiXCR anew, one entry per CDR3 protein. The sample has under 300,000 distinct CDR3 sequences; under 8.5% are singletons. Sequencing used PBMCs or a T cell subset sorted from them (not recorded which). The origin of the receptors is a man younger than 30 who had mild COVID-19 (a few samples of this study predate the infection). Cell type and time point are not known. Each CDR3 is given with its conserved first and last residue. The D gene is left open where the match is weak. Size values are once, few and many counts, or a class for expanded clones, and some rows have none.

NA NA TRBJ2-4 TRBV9 CASSVESESIQYF TGTGCCAGCAGCGTAGAATCAGAGAGCATTCAGTACTTC
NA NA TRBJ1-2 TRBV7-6 CASSSDTNYGYTF TGTGCCAGCAGCTCGGACACCAACTATGGCTACACCTTC
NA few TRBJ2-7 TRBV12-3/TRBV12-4 CASSRRRAPSYEQYF TGTGCCAGTTCCCGGAGGAGGGCCCCTTCCTACGAGCAGTACTTC
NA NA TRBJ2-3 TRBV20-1 CSARVTPGQTLTTDTQYF TGCAGTGCTAGAGTGACCCCAGGACAGACACTTACCACAGATACGCAGTATTTT
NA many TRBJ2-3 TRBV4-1 CASSQRWVGGDTQYF TGCGCCAGCAGCCAACGGTGGGTTGGAGGGGATACGCAGTATTTT
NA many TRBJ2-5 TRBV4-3 CASSQDRDRETQYF TGCGCCAGCAGCCAAGATCGGGATAGGGAGACCCAGTACTTC
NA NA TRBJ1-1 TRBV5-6 CASSGVSRVTEAFF TGTGCCAGCAGCGGGGTGAGTAGGGTCACTGAAGCTTTCTTT
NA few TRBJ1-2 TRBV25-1 CASSAVGYGYTF TGTGCCAGCAGTGCGGTGGGGTATGGCTACACCTTC
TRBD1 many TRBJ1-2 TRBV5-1 CASSTDPGQDYGYTF TGCGCCAGCAGCACTGACCCGGGACAGGACTATGGCTACACCTTC
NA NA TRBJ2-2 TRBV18 CASSPHQLTNTGELFF TGTGCCAGCTCACCACACCAGCTGACGAACACCGGGGAGCTGTTTTTT
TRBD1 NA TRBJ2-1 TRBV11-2 CASTQWTGVHNEQFF TGTGCCAGCACCCAATGGACAGGGGTCCACAATGAGCAGTTCTTC
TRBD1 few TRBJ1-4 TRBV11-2 CASSLVGMTGREKLFF TGTGCCAGCAGCTTAGTCGGCATGACAGGGCGTGAAAAACTGTTTTTT
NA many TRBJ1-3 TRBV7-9 CASSLQRFGGDTIYF TGTGCCAGCAGCTTACAGCGGTTCGGAGGGGACACCATATATTTT
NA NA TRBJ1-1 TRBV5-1 CASSLGLSDTEAFF TGCGCCAGCAGCCTAGGGTTGTCGGACACTGAAGCTTTCTTT
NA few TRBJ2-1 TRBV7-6 CASSFYYGDEQFF TGTGCCAGCAGCTTCTACTACGGGGATGAGCAGTTCTTC